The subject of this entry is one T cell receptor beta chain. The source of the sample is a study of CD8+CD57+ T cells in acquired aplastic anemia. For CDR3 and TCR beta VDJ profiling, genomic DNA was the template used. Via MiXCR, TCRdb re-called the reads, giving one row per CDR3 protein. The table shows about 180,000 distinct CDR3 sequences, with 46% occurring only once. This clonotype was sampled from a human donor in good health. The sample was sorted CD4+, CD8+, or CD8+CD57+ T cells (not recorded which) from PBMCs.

The CDR3 bases are TGTGCCAGCAGGCCCCTGGGGAGATCCTACAATGAGCAGTTCTTC. It encodes CASRPLGRSYNEQFF. The J gene is TRBJ2-1, the V gene TRBV6-2 or TRBV6-3; possible D gene TRBD2, 5 bases. This CDR3 region has 15 residues. Germline CDR1 MNHEY, CDR2 SVGEGT. Trimming left V 6 bases short and J 1 base short, with 13 bases between.